The clone carrying this T cell receptor beta chain was picked up many times. Its target is not known. Genomic DNA, the template, was used for profiling of the TCR beta VDJ and CDR3. TCRdb fed the reads into MiXCR, producing one record per CDR3 protein. The top ten hold 2.9% of the sample, which has about 180,000 distinct CDR3 sequences, around half seen once. With 1 base removed from V and 6 bases from J, the gap between germline ends came to 4 bases. The CDR3 sequence is 12 residues long. Per the germline V gene, CDR1 is GTSNPN and CDR2 is SVGIG (reference sequence). This entry is derived from a study of CD8+CD57+ T cells in acquired aplastic anemia. Study in general: An average of roughly 3 ug of DNA was obtained from sorted CD4+ and CD8+ cells. Read counts for CD4+ cells (from healthy donors) averaged around 11 million. General study points: Almost 30 shared CD8+ CDR3s appeared highly expressed within patients' immunodominant clones. In CD8+ cells, Simpson's diversity showed no significant difference between patients and controls.

The rearrangement links TRBV30 to TRBJ1-6; D call uncertain. The clonotype was recovered from a human donor in good health. Sequencing was done on a sample of sorted CD4+, CD8+, or CD8+CD57+ T cells (not recorded which) from PBMCs. CDR3 coding DNA: TGTGCCTGGAGTGGGCGTAATTCACCCCTCCACTTT. Translation: CAWSGRNSPLHF.